Below are 21 T cell receptor beta chains sequenced from a single sample in a study of blood T cell repertoires in COVID-19. The protocol was immunoSEQ multiplex PCR, while the TCRdb copy is restricted to in-frame clones and leaves out a portion. The table lists under 200,000 clones, about 90% of them singletons, with approximately 2.7% in the top ten. Sequenced sample: peripheral blood. All receptors derive from a man in his forties with active or convalescent COVID-19.

This sequence joins TRBV6-5 and TRBJ2-3, with TRBD2 matching 7 bases. Trimming took 8 bases from V and 0 from J; bases not matched to a gene: 2. The CDR3 contains 13 residues. The germline gives CDR1 MNHEY, CDR2 SVGAGI. The CDR3: CASQRGSTDTQYF. CDR3 sequence (DNA): TGTGCCAGCCAGCGGGGTAGCACAGATACGCAGTATTTT.

The chain recombines TRBV3-1 (or the pseudogene TRBV3-2) with TRBJ2-3, with D unresolved. CDR3 size: 13 residues. Per germline, CDR1 LGHDT and CDR2 YNNKEL (reference sequence). The V end was cut by 5 bases, the J end by 6 bases, with 12 bases between. The CDR3 bases are TGTGCCAGCAGCGTACAGTCCATTGATACGCAGTATTTT. Its protein product is CASSVQSIDTQYF.

The chain employs TRBV29-1 and TRBJ1-2; no clear D gene. Germline CDR1 SQVTM, CDR2 ANQGSEA. Trimming took 0 bases from V and 4 from J, leaving 15 bases between them. The CDR3 length is 15 residues. The CDR3 nucleotides are TGCAGCGTTGAAGAACCAGAAAGTCTGGTCTATGGCTACACCTTC. Encoded protein: CSVEEPESLVYGYTF. Filled out from reference TRBV29-1 and TRBJ1-2, the complete variable domain reads SAVISQKPSRDICQRGTSLTIQCQVDSQVTMMFWYRQQPGQSLTLIATANQGSEATYESGFVIDKFPISRPNLTFSTLTVSNMSPEDSSIYLCSVEEPESLVYGYTFGSGTRLTVV.

The chain combines TRBV11-2 with TRBJ1-5, with 8 bases matching TRBD1. The CDR3 is 14 amino acids. After removal of 7 bases from V and 6 bases from J, the junction contained 8 bases not matched to a gene. The germline gives CDR1 SGHAT, CDR2 FQNNGV. In DNA form, the CDR3 reads TGTGCCAGCAACCACAGGGGGTCTGTTCAGCCCCAGCATTTT. Translation gives CASNHRGSVQPQHF. Full variable domain (outside the CDR3, taken from reference TRBV11-2 and TRBJ1-5): EAGVAQSPRYKIIEKRQSVAFWCNPISGHATLYWYQQILGQGPKLLIQFQNNGVVDDSQLPKDRFSAERLKGVDSTLKIQPAKLEDSAVYLCASNHRGSVQPQHFGDGTRLSIL.

The gene calls are TRBV6-5 and TRBJ1-2; maybe TRBD1 (6 bases). CDR1 and CDR2 from the germline V gene are MNHEY and SVGAGI. The V gene lost 10 bases and the J gene lost 8 bases, with 11 bases spanning the gap. This CDR3 region has 10 residues. In DNA form, the CDR3 reads TGTGCCACAGGCCAGGGGGGCTACACCTTC. It translates to CATGQGGYTF.

V is TRBV10-1 and J is TRBJ2-3; TRBD2 might be the D (5 bases). This CDR3 contains 16 residues. V was trimmed by 0 bases and J by 6 bases, leaving 16 bases between them. Germline values: CDR1 WNHNN, CDR2 SYGVQD (reference sequence). CDR3 nucleotides: TGCGCCAGCAGTGAGTCGATTGGAGGTGTCAAGGATACGCAGTATTTT. This translates into CASSESIGGVKDTQYF.

The V call is TRBV18, the J call TRBJ2-3; TRBD2 agrees at 7 bases. In germline, CDR1 is KGHSH, CDR2 LQKENI. This CDR3 region has 17 residues. J was trimmed by 5 bases and V by 3 bases; bases with no gene match: 14. The CDR3 sequence is CASSPSGGKVARDTQYF. CDR3 DNA sequence: TGTGCCAGCTCACCGTCCGGGGGGAAGGTCGCGAGAGATACGCAGTATTTT.

This sequence joins TRBV27 and TRBJ1-6, with 8 bases aligning to TRBD1. V lost 9 bases to trimming and J lost 5 bases; unmatched junction nucleotides: 9. The CDR3 covers 15 residues. Germline V gene data show CDR1 as MNHEY and CDR2 as SMNVEV (reference sequence). CDR3 region: CASQGASGDNSPLHF. The DNA of the CDR3 is TGTGCCAGTCAGGGGGCCTCGGGTGATAATTCACCCCTCCACTTT.

The rearrangement uses TRBV20-1 and TRBJ1-1, with a weak D call TRBD1 (5 bases). The CDR3 extends over 14 amino acids. The germline V gene has CDR1 DFQATT and CDR2 SNEGSKA (reference sequence). V was cut by 3 bases and J by 6 bases, with 17 bases left in between. The CDR3 reads CSASWRARGAEAFF. Written as DNA, the CDR3 is TGCAGTGCTAGTTGGCGGGCGCGGGGGGCTGAAGCTTTCTTT.

In its sample, this clone was seen many times. The V call is TRBV2, the J call TRBJ2-5, with 11 positions matching TRBD1. In germline, CDR1 is SNHLY, CDR2 FYNNEI. The length of the CDR3 is 15 residues. After removal of 4 bases from V and 4 bases from J, the junction contained 5 bases not matched to a gene. The CDR3 DNA reads as TGTGCCAGCAGTGCGGACAGGGGGCGTCCAGAGACCCAGTACTTC. Its protein is CASSADRGRPETQYF. Looking up the rest from reference TRBV2 and TRBJ2-5 gives the full variable domain: EPEVTQTPSHQVTQMGQEVILRCVPISNHLYFYWYRQILGQKVEFLVSFYNNEISEKSEIFDDQFSVERPDGSNFTLKIRSTKLEDSAMYFCASSADRGRPETQYFGPGTRLLVL.

This rearrangement joins TRBV3-1 (or the pseudogene TRBV3-2) to TRBJ2-1; TRBD2 agrees at 7 bases. This CDR3 is built from 16 residues. With V trimmed by 2 bases and J by 4 bases, 8 bases remained unmatched. Germline V gene lookup returns CDR1 LGHDT and CDR2 YNNKEL (reference sequence). In nucleotides, the CDR3 is TGTGCCAGCAGCCAACCCAAAGCGGGGCGGTACAATGAGCAGTTCTTC. Translating gives CASSQPKAGRYNEQFF.

The V and J genes are TRBV7-3 and TRBJ1-6, with TRBD1 matching 7 bases. There are 15 residues in the CDR3. Germline V gene lookup returns CDR1 SGHTA and CDR2 FQGTGA. Trimming took 3 bases from V and 7 from J; bases not matched to a gene: 6. DNA for the CDR3: TGTGCCAGCAGCTTCTCCTCAGGGGGGAATTCACCCCTCCACTTT. The encoded protein is CASSFSSGGNSPLHF.

The chain links TRBV18 to TRBJ1-5, with a possible D match to TRBD1 (6 bases). The CDR3 has 16 residues. Trimming cost V 4 bases and J 6 bases, with 19 bases left between them. Germline V lookup: CDR1 KGHSH, CDR2 LQKENI. The CDR3 sequence: CASSRDPGQQIQPQHF. The CDR3 region has the DNA TGTGCCAGCTCACGCGACCCGGGACAACAAATTCAGCCCCAGCATTTT.

This CDR3 is CASSYDSSGNTIYF. The CDR3 DNA follows: TGTGCCAGCAGTTACGACAGCTCTGGAAACACCATATATTTT. This sequence joins TRBV6-5 and TRBJ1-3; tentative D call: TRBD1 (5 bases). CDR3 size: 14 residues. The germline V and J ends were trimmed by 2 bases and 0 bases, with 5 bases remaining between them. CDR1 and CDR2 (germline): MNHEY, SVGAGI.

This clone has just one count. The chain uses TRBV11-3 and TRBJ1-2, with D unclear. CDR3 length: 20 amino acids. V lost 5 bases to trimming and J lost 0 bases, with 28 bases between them. The V gene's germline CDR1 is SGHNT and CDR2 YENEEA. The CDR3 spells CASSRFSEGGSLSANYGYTF. CDR3 bases: TGTGCCAGCAGCCGATTCTCAGAGGGAGGGTCCCTATCAGCTAACTATGGCTACACCTTC.

V usage is TRBV12-3 or TRBV12-4 and J usage is TRBJ1-5; D is perhaps TRBD1 (5 bases). V lost 5 bases to trimming and J lost 6 bases, with 11 bases between them. CDR3 length: 13 residues. The DNA of the CDR3 is TGTGCCAGCAGTGGCAGGGAAAGTCAGCCCCAGCATTTT. Protein product: CASSGRESQPQHF.

The V call is TRBV5-4, the J call TRBJ1-4, with 9 bases identical to TRBD1. This CDR3 region has 16 residues. CDR1 and CDR2 from the germline V gene are SGHNT and YYREEE (reference sequence). V lost 1 base, J lost 0 bases, and 1 base stayed unmatched. CDR3 DNA: TGTGCCAGCAGCTTGCGGACAGGGGCAACTAATGAAAAACTGTTTTTT. It yields the protein CASSLRTGATNEKLFF.

This rearrangement joins TRBV30 to TRBJ1-6; D is perhaps TRBD1 (6 bases). The CDR3 runs 13 residues. From germline, CDR1 is GTSNPN and CDR2 SVGIG (reference sequence). Trimming took off 7 bases at V and 7 bases at J, with 14 bases between the two ends. Here the CDR3 DNA reads TGTGCCTTTTCCGGGACACGCAATTCACCCCTCCACTTT. Amino acids: CAFSGTRNSPLHF.

The chain recombines TRBV19 with TRBJ1-2, with 7 bases fitting TRBD1. The CDR3 has 14 residues. Germline CDR1 and CDR2: LNHDA and SQIVND (reference sequence). After removal of 5 bases from V and 4 bases from J, the junction contained 7 bases not matched to a gene. CDR3 sequence: CASSPGQESYGYTF. CDR3 DNA sequence: TGTGCCAGTAGTCCCGGACAGGAGAGCTATGGCTACACCTTC.

V and J are TRBV24-1 and TRBJ2-1; 7 bases line up with TRBD2. The junction had 1 base not matched to a gene; V was cut back by 4 bases and J by 8 bases. The length of the CDR3 is 12 residues. Germline CDR1 reads KGHDR; CDR2 reads SFDVKD. CDR3 amino acids: CATSEGGYEQFF. The DNA of the CDR3 is TGTGCCACCAGTGAGGGGGGGTATGAGCAGTTCTTC.

The rearrangement uses TRBV4-1 and TRBJ1-6, with 9 bases fitting TRBD1. Germline trimming cut 4 bases from V and 7 bases from J; bases unmatched to any gene: 8. The CDR3 has 16 residues. In germline, CDR1 is MGHRA, CDR2 YSYEKL. CDR3 in amino acids: CASSLPTGTGNSPLHF. The CDR3 DNA reads as TGCGCCAGCAGCCTACCTACCGGGACAGGGAATTCACCCCTCCACTTT.